The rows below give T cell receptor beta chains drawn from one sample of a study of cytomegalovirus exposure and HLA in healthy donors. TCRdb keeps only in-frame clones here, not all; method: immunoSEQ multiplex PCR. The data hold around 78,000 clones, with around three quarters observed a single time. The specimen sequenced was PBMCs. The source is a male donor in good health and CMV-seronegative. CDR3s include the opening cysteine and the closing phenylalanine or tryptophan. The D gene is left open where the match is weak. For some rows the clone size is stated as once, few or many, or as a class when expanded; others skip it.

>TRBJ2-3|-|TRBV7-2|-
CASSLSTDTQYF
TGTGCCAGCAGCCTAAGCACAGATACGCAGTATTTT
>TRBJ2-7|-|TRBV5-4|-
CASSLDLGQGQYEQYF
TGTGCCAGCAGCTTGGACCTTGGGCAGGGGCAGTACGAGCAGTACTTC
>TRBJ1-1|few|TRBV29-1|TRBD1
CSVVGGTTEAFF
TGCAGCGTTGTAGGGGGCACCACTGAAGCTTTCTTT
>TRBJ2-2|-|TRBV4-1|-
CASSQDGQGSTGELFF
TGCGCCAGCAGCCAAGACGGTCAGGGGAGCACCGGGGAGCTGTTTTTT
>TRBJ2-5|-|TRBV27|-
CASSPLGESGQETQYF
TGTGCCAGCAGTCCCCTCGGGGAGTCCGGCCAAGAGACCCAGTACTTC
>TRBJ1-1|-|TRBV5-1|TRBD1
CASSHGQGVRTEAFF
TGCGCCAGCAGCCACGGACAGGGAGTTCGTACTGAAGCTTTCTTT
>TRBJ1-2|-|TRBV19|TRBD1
CASSMSGTGRSYGYTF
TGTGCCAGTAGTATGTCCGGGACAGGGCGTTCCTATGGCTACACCTTC
>TRBJ2-7|-|TRBV19|TRBD2
CASRPGLGSYEQYF
TGTGCCAGTAGACCGGGACTAGGAAGCTACGAGCAGTACTTC
>TRBJ2-2|few|TRBV2|TRBD1
CASSEFKTGALVGELFF
TGTGCCAGCAGTGAATTCAAGACAGGGGCATTGGTCGGGGAGCTGTTTTTT
>TRBJ2-1|-|TRBV7-9|TRBD2
CASREGLAGGYNEQFF
TGTGCCAGCCGGGAGGGACTAGCGGGGGGATACAATGAGCAGTTCTTC
>TRBJ2-5|-|TRBV4-1|-
CASSQGAFQETQYF
TGCGCCAGCAGCCAAGGGGCCTTCCAAGAGACCCAGTACTTC